This T cell receptor beta chain was documented in a study of shared clonotypes between healthy human individuals. The CDR3 totals 14 residues. Trimming removed 6 bases from V and 4 bases from J, with 15 bases in between. Looked up from germline, CDR1 is MNHEY and CDR2 is SMNVEV (reference sequence). As originally analysed: ImmunoSEQ yielded junction-only sequences lacking quality scores, so filtering differed. The method was immunoSEQ multiplex PCR; TCRdb's version includes in-frame clones alone and lacks a portion of them. D and trimming were read from the DNA, whereas the V and J calls and clone size are those reported in that table. The data contain around 2,000,000 clones, approximately 94% of them singletons. In regard to this clone: Antigen: not known.

General study findings and limits: Sampling covered nothing but blood. Tissue TCR repertoires likely differ from those found in blood.

Selected positively for CCR7 and CD45RO-negative, naive CD8 cells excluded terminally differentiated effector memory CD45RA+ cells. There were no recent acute infections or vaccinations among the donors, who were healthy HIV-negative adults. This chain connects TRBV27 to TRBJ1-2; D may be TRBD1 (5 bases). Sequenced: naive CD8+ T cells from PBMCs. The TCR originated in a man aged 18 to 30 in good health. Some clones in this sample may be carry-over from other donors' samples. The CDR3 DNA sequence: TGTGCCAGCAGACCGCGTGGAGGGGTCTATGGCTACACCTTC. Amino acids: CASRPRGGVYGYTF.